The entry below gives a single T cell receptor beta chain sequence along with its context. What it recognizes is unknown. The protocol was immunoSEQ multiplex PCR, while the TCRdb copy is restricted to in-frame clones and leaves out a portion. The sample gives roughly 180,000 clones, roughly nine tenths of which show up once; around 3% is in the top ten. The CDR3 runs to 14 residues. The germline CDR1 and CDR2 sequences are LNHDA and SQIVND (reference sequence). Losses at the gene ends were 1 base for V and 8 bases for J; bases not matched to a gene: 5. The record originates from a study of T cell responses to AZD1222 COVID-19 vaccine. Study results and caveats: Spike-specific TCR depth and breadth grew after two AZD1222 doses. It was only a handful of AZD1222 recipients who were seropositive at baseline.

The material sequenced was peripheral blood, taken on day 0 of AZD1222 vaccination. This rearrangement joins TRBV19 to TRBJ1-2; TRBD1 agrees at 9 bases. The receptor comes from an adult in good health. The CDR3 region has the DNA TGTGCCAGTAGTATAGGGGGGACAGGGAAAGGCTACACCTTC. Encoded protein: CASSIGGTGKGYTF.